This record covers a single TCR beta chain. Antigen unknown. The PCR ran on 60 Vbeta and 13 Jbeta primers. Libraries were prepared by immunoSEQ multiplex PCR; TCRdb keeps only in-frame clonotypes and omits some of them. This sample has 100,000 or so clones; just under 80% occur once, and the top ten carry 1% to 1.5%. The source of the sample is a study of cytomegalovirus exposure and HLA in healthy donors. Points from the study as a whole: No immune exposure information besides CMV serostatus was available. Later analysis associated a missense DCLRE1C variant with TCR beta V- and J-gene trimming. In an earlier analysis, productive rearrangement rates for most beta V segments clustered near 87% or 30%. An ancestry cluster, one associated with Asian ancestry, reportedly showed fewer N-insertions than the approximately 670-donor mean in a later analysis.

The source of this sequence is a man aged 25 to 40 in good health and CMV-seronegative. Source material: PBMCs.

The CDR3 sequence is CASSGAGGSTGELFF. The CDR3 region has the DNA TGTGCCAGCAGCGGCGCAGGGGGTTCAACCGGGGAGCTGTTTTTT. The V call is TRBV7-9, the J call TRBJ2-2, with 7 bases fitting TRBD1. The J segment lost 5 bases and the V segment lost 5 bases, leaving 8 bases of the junction unmatched. The CDR3 extends over 15 amino acids. The germline CDR1 and CDR2 sequences are SEHNR and FQNEAQ (reference sequence).